Presented here are 32 T cell receptor beta chains from one specimen sequenced in a study of T cells in Graves' hyperthyroidism and ophthalmopathy. Authors of the study amplified TCR beta CDR3 regions from RNA transcripts. RT-PCR in the first round (using the HTBI primer set) targeted the TCR CDR3. In TCRdb, the multiplex PCR reads were re-called with MiXCR into one record per CDR3 protein. The data show around 520,000 distinct CDR3 sequences, about 24% seen once. The sequenced sample was blood. The receptors derive from a woman in her twenties or thirties with Graves' ophthalmopathy.

The chain employs TRBV4-3 and TRBJ2-7, with a weak D call TRBD2 (5 bases). The CDR3 is made up of 15 amino acids. The germline V gene encodes CDR1 LGHNA and CDR2 YSLEER. V lost 2 bases and J lost 0, with 11 bases in between. This chain's CDR3 is CASSQSNAGSYEQYF. Here the CDR3 DNA reads TGCGCCAGCAGCCAATCTAACGCGGGCTCCTACGAGCAGTACTTC.

This clonotype was detected ten times or more. The chain carries TRBV10-3 and TRBJ2-7; no firm D call. Germline assignment: CDR1 ENHRY and CDR2 SYGVKD. V lost 5 bases, J lost 3 bases, and 11 bases lay in between. This CDR3 region has 13 residues. CDR3 sequence reads: CAISNRPDYEQYF. The CDR3 bases are TGTGCCATCAGTAATAGACCGGACTACGAGCAGTACTTC.

This clonotype was picked up many times. The chain is built from TRBV12-3 or TRBV12-4 and TRBJ2-3, with 8 bases that match TRBD2. This CDR3 has 15 residues. J was trimmed by 6 bases and V by 6 bases; bases with no gene match: 11. The CDR3 here is CASRLAGGLRDTQYF. Here the CDR3 DNA reads TGTGCCAGCAGACTCGCGGGGGGACTACGGGATACGCAGTATTTT.

This clonotype came up a few times. The J gene is TRBJ1-1, the V gene TRBV15; 8 bases agree with TRBD1. V lost 1 base to trimming and J lost 4 bases; unmatched junction nucleotides: 8. The CDR3 runs 16 residues. CDR1 and CDR2 from the germline V gene are LNHNV and YYDKDF (reference sequence). DNA for the CDR3: TGTGCCACCAGCAGAGCGGAGGGGACAGGCGGCACTGAAGCTTTCTTT. This sequence encodes CATSRAEGTGGTEAFF.

This clonotype was seen more than once but under ten times. The V gene is TRBV6-2 or TRBV6-3, the J gene TRBJ1-1, with 7 bases fitting TRBD1. The CDR3 is made up of 16 amino acids. Germline CDR1 MNHEY, CDR2 SVGEGT. V was clipped by 2 bases and J by 0 bases; unmatched bases: 6. CDR3 loop: CASSYPRTGLNTEAFF. For the CDR3, the DNA is TGTGCCAGCAGTTACCCCAGGACAGGTCTGAACACTGAAGCTTTCTTT.

This clonotype was observed many times. The rearrangement joins TRBV6-1 to TRBJ2-7; TRBD1 or TRBD2 may be the D gene (5 bases each). V lost 5 bases and J 7 bases, leaving 15 bases between the germline ends. Germline V gene data show CDR1 as MNHNS and CDR2 as SASEGT. The CDR3 has 13 residues. CDR3 amino acids: CASSPGRWVEQYF. CDR3 DNA: TGTGCCAGCAGTCCGGGACGCTGGGTGGAGCAGTACTTC.

This clonotype was recorded at least ten times. The chain has TRBV3-1 and TRBJ1-5, with 8 positions matching TRBD1. Unmatched junction bases numbered 4, after V lost 0 bases and J lost 6 bases. The germline V gene encodes CDR1 LGHDT and CDR2 YNNKEL (reference sequence). The CDR3 is made up of 15 amino acids. The CDR3: CASSQDGQGGQPQHF. The CDR3 region has the DNA TGTGCCAGCAGCCAAGATGGACAGGGTGGTCAGCCCCAGCATTTT.

Notes on this clonotype: A much larger clone lies a single base off, so this may be a read error. CDR3 amino acids: CASSASLGEERNQPQHF. As DNA, the CDR3 is TGTGCCAGCAGTGCCTCGCTTGGGGAGGAACGTAATCAGCCCCAGCATTTT. The chain uses TRBV2 and TRBJ1-5; unclear D gene. The germline gives CDR1 SNHLY, CDR2 FYNNEI. CDR3 length equals 17 residues. Trimming removed 4 bases from V and 4 bases from J, with 20 bases in between.

This clonotype was counted only a few times. V is TRBV12-5 and J is TRBJ1-2, with D possibly TRBD1 on 6 matching bases. V lost 5 bases to trimming and J lost 1 base, with 14 bases between them. Germline CDR1 reads LGHNT; CDR2 reads FRNRAP. CDR3 length: 15 amino acids. CDR3 in DNA: TGTGCTAGTGGTCCCCCAGGGGCCTTTAACTATGGCTACACCTTC. Translation gives CASGPPGAFNYGYTF. Complete variable domain (other parts from reference TRBV12-5 and TRBJ1-2): DARVTQTPRHKVTEMGQEVTMRCQPILGHNTVFWYRQTMMQGLELLAYFRNRAPLDDSGMPKDRFSAEMPDATLATLKIQPSEPRDSAVYFCASGPPGAFNYGYTFGSGTRLTVV.

The V gene is TRBV7-9, the J gene TRBJ1-2; D may be TRBD1 (5 bases). Germline V lookup: CDR1 SEHNR, CDR2 FQNEAQ (reference sequence). Trimming pared 9 bases from V and 2 bases from J, leaving 13 bases between. CDR3 size: 13 residues. CDR3 sequence (DNA): TGTGCCAGTGCCCGACAGTCGAACTATGGCTACACCTTC. It codes for CASARQSNYGYTF.

This clonotype has a handful of counts. The chain recombines TRBV6-5 with TRBJ2-7; D may be TRBD1 (6 bases). In germline, CDR1 is MNHEY, CDR2 SVGAGI. The CDR3 is made up of 12 amino acids. V dropped 2 bases and J dropped 5 bases, with 7 bases sitting between them. CDR3 protein: CASSYHRDEQYF. As DNA, the CDR3 is TGTGCCAGCAGTTACCACAGGGACGAGCAGTACTTC.

This rearrangement joins TRBV6-2 or TRBV6-3 to TRBJ1-2; D is ambiguous. This CDR3 has 11 amino acids. V was trimmed by 6 bases and J by 8 bases, leaving 10 bases between them. The V gene's germline CDR1 is MNHEY and CDR2 SVGEGT. This CDR3 is CASSHRAGYTF. CDR3 DNA: TGTGCCAGCAGCCACCGGGCAGGCTACACCTTC.

This clonotype was detected a few times. A clone one base away is much larger, so this may be a read error. The rearrangement links TRBV2 to TRBJ2-7; tentative D call: TRBD2 (6 bases). Germline V lookup: CDR1 SNHLY, CDR2 FYNNEI. The CDR3 is 19 residues long. With 7 bases removed from V and 2 bases from J, the gap between germline ends came to 30 bases. The CDR3 region is CASKPQIKGRAGGAYEQYF. DNA of the CDR3: TGTGCCAGCAAGCCGCAAATAAAGGGACGGGCCGGGGGTGCCTACGAGCAGTACTTC.

Ten or more counts support this clonotype. This chain connects TRBV7-9 to TRBJ2-7, with TRBD1 matching over 9 bases. V shed 6 bases, J shed 3 bases, and the junction held 3 bases outside the gene matches. Per germline, CDR1 SEHNR and CDR2 FQNEAQ (reference sequence). This CDR3 region has 13 residues. CDR3 region: CASSVGQGYEQYF. The CDR3, as DNA: TGTGCCAGCAGTGTGGGACAGGGCTACGAGCAGTACTTC.

This clonotype was counted a few times. The CDR3 loop is CASSSIQETQYF. In DNA, the CDR3 is TGTGCCAGCAGCTCGATACAAGAGACCCAGTACTTC. This rearrangement joins TRBV5-5 to TRBJ2-5; no reliable D call. CDR3 size: 12 residues. Trimming removed 3 bases at V and 2 bases at J, with 5 bases between. Germline CDR1 is SGHKS and CDR2 is YYEKEE (reference sequence).

This chain links TRBV7-7 with TRBJ1-5; D remains unclear. Germline V CDR1 and CDR2: SSHAT, FNYEAQ (reference sequence). The germline V and J ends were trimmed by 5 bases and 1 base, with 15 bases remaining between them. This CDR3 is built from 16 residues. The CDR3 reads CASSEGPDLSNQPQHF. The CDR3, as DNA: TGTGCCAGCAGCGAGGGCCCTGATTTGAGCAATCAGCCCCAGCATTTT.

This clonotype was seen a few times. The chain links TRBV28 to TRBJ2-7, with 12 bases matching TRBD2. Unmatched junction bases numbered 6, after V lost 8 bases and J lost 4 bases. CDR3 length equals 14 residues. Germline V gene lookup returns CDR1 MDHEN and CDR2 SYDVKM. The CDR3: CASLRLAGAYEQYF. The CDR3 DNA sequence: TGTGCCAGCCTAAGACTAGCGGGAGCGTACGAGCAGTACTTC. Supplemented by reference TRBV28 and TRBJ2-7, the full variable domain reads DVKVTQSSRYLVKRTGEKVFLECVQDMDHENMFWYRQDPGLGLRLIYFSYDVKMKEKGDIPEGYSVSREKKERFSLILESASTNQTSMYLCASLRLAGAYEQYFGPGTRLTVT.

This clonotype showed up just a few times. The J gene is TRBJ2-2, the V gene TRBV6-4, with D possibly being TRBD2 (6 bases). The V gene lost 5 bases and the J gene lost 6 bases, with 25 bases spanning the gap. CDR1 is MRHNA and CDR2 is SNTAGT in the germline V gene. The CDR3 covers 18 residues. CDR3: CASSRLGSREEHSGELFF. The CDR3 DNA sequence: TGTGCCAGCAGTCGACTCGGGAGTAGAGAAGAACACTCCGGGGAGCTGTTTTTT.

The chain has TRBV12-5 and TRBJ2-5; tentatively, D is TRBD2 (6 bases). V was trimmed by 0 bases and J by 1 base, leaving 15 bases between them. Germline V lookup: CDR1 LGHNT, CDR2 FRNRAP. CDR3 length: 17 amino acids. This CDR3 reads CASGLVRGSGTQETQYF. The CDR3 bases are TGTGCTAGTGGTTTGGTCCGGGGTAGCGGCACCCAAGAGACCCAGTACTTC.

This clonotype showed up many times. CDR3 region: CASSWGPSTGNTIYF. The CDR3 region has the DNA TGTGCCAGCAGTTGGGGGCCAAGCACCGGAAACACCATATATTTT. The chain combines TRBV12-3 or TRBV12-4 with TRBJ1-3; tentative D call: TRBD1 (6 bases). V was trimmed by 4 bases and J by 4 bases, leaving 14 bases between them. The CDR3 extends over 15 amino acids.

This chain uses TRBV6-1 with TRBJ2-7, with D perhaps matching TRBD1 or TRBD2 (5 bases each). Trimming shortened V by 7 bases and J by 5 bases, and 21 bases separated the two germline ends. The V gene's germline CDR1 is MNHNS and CDR2 SASEGT. The length of the CDR3 is 15 residues. The CDR3: CASIPRVHRGDEQYF. The CDR3 nucleotides are TGTGCCAGCATCCCACGGGTCCACAGAGGGGACGAGCAGTACTTC.

This clonotype was recorded many times. V and J are TRBV7-9 and TRBJ1-2, with D perhaps TRBD1 (5 bases). V was cut by 4 bases and J by 5 bases, with 17 bases left in between. The CDR3 contains 15 residues. Germline CDR1 SEHNR, CDR2 FQNEAQ (reference sequence). The chain's CDR3 is CASSSQRGSLYGYTF. The CDR3 DNA reads TGTGCCAGCAGCTCCCAAAGGGGCAGCCTTTATGGCTACACCTTC.

The chain links TRBV6-1 to TRBJ2-7, with TRBD1 matching over 7 bases. There are 11 residues in the CDR3. Losses at the gene ends were 10 bases for V and 3 bases for J; bases not matched to a gene: 3. Germline-derived CDR1 and CDR2 are MNHNS and SASEGT. CDR3 sequence: CATQGDYEQYF. CDR3 nucleotides: TGTGCCACCCAGGGGGACTACGAGCAGTACTTC.

There are many counts of this clonotype. The J gene is TRBJ2-5, the V gene TRBV18; D gene uncertain. The V gene's germline CDR1 is KGHSH and CDR2 LQKENI. The CDR3 consists of 13 residues. Trimming removed 0 bases from V and 4 bases from J, with 6 bases in between. CDR3 amino acids: CASSPPTGETQYF. CDR3 nucleotide sequence: TGTGCCAGCTCACCACCTACCGGAGAGACCCAGTACTTC.

This clonotype was seen repeatedly, ten times or more. The gene calls are TRBV2 and TRBJ2-7, with TRBD2 matching 11 bases. The J segment lost 6 bases and the V segment lost 6 bases, leaving 7 bases of the junction unmatched. The CDR3 loop spans 14 amino acids. CDR1 and CDR2 from the germline V gene are SNHLY and FYNNEI. The CDR3 coding sequence is TGTGCCAGCAGGAGGGGGACTAGCGGAGGCGAGCAGTACTTC. Its translation: CASRRGTSGGEQYF. Full variable domain (outside the CDR3, taken from reference TRBV2 and TRBJ2-7): EPEVTQTPSHQVTQMGQEVILRCVPISNHLYFYWYRQILGQKVEFLVSFYNNEISEKSEIFDDQFSVERPDGSNFTLKIRSTKLEDSAMYFCASRRGTSGGEQYFGPGTRLTVT.

This clonotype has at least ten counts. The chain recombines TRBV19 with TRBJ1-5; D remains ambiguous. This CDR3 is 13 amino acids long. V was clipped by 4 bases and J by 4 bases, with 8 bases between them. CDR1 and CDR2 from the germline V gene are LNHDA and SQIVND (reference sequence). The CDR3 nucleotides read TGTGCCAGTAGTAAGCAGATGAATCAGCCCCAGCATTTT. It encodes CASSKQMNQPQHF.

This clonotype appeared many times. This chain uses TRBV12-3 or TRBV12-4 with TRBJ2-7; D is perhaps TRBD1 or TRBD2 (5 bases each). V was cut by 6 bases and J by 0 bases, with 15 bases left in between. The CDR3 is 15 residues long. The CDR3 DNA follows: TGTGCCAGCAGAATGGGACGGCGAAGCTCCTACGAGCAGTACTTC. This sequence encodes CASRMGRRSSYEQYF.

The sample holds many counts of this clonotype. This chain connects TRBV11-2 to TRBJ1-5, with D maybe TRBD1 (5 bases). Looked up from germline, CDR1 is SGHAT and CDR2 is FQNNGV. Trimming left V 0 bases short and J 4 bases short, with 16 bases between. The CDR3 contains 17 residues. The CDR3 loop is CASSLEPSGTANQPQHF. For the CDR3, the DNA is TGTGCCAGCAGCTTAGAACCCTCCGGGACGGCTAATCAGCCCCAGCATTTT.

This clonotype came up a few times. V usage is TRBV4-1 and J usage is TRBJ2-5; a possible D gene is TRBD1 (5 bases). Germline V gives CDR1 MGHRA, CDR2 YSYEKL. V was trimmed by 1 base and J by 3 bases, leaving 15 bases between them. The length of the CDR3 is 16 residues. The CDR3 loop is CASSQVLVQGKETQYF. CDR3 nucleotides: TGCGCCAGCAGCCAAGTTTTGGTGCAGGGCAAAGAGACCCAGTACTTC.

The chain couples TRBV20-1 to TRBJ1-1; D perhaps matches TRBD1 (5 bases). V lost 3 bases and J lost 0, with 11 bases in between. This CDR3 comprises 14 residues. CDR1 DFQATT and CDR2 SNEGSKA come from the germline V gene (reference sequence). The CDR3 DNA sequence: TGCAGTGCTAGTAAGGGACGTCTGAACACTGAAGCTTTCTTT. Its translation is CSASKGRLNTEAFF.

There are many counts of this clonotype. The J gene is TRBJ1-1, the V gene TRBV4-1; D not resolved. V lost 2 bases and J lost 4, with 23 bases in between. This CDR3 contains 18 residues. Germline lookup yields CDR1 MGHRA and CDR2 YSYEKL. The CDR3 is CASSQWPEKKERPTEAFF. The CDR3 DNA reads as TGCGCCAGCAGCCAATGGCCAGAGAAGAAGGAGAGGCCCACTGAAGCTTTCTTT.

V usage is TRBV6-4 and J usage is TRBJ1-2; D not resolved. V shed 3 bases and J shed 4 bases, with 9 bases lying between them. Looked up from germline, CDR1 is MRHNA and CDR2 is SNTAGT. This CDR3 comprises 13 residues. As DNA, the CDR3 is TGTGCCAGCAGTGAGAAGGACGGCTATGGCTACACCTTC. This codes for CASSEKDGYGYTF.